The rows below give T cell receptor beta chains drawn from one sample of a study of cytomegalovirus exposure and HLA in healthy donors. Sequencing used immunoSEQ multiplex PCR; TCRdb keeps in-frame clones, though not all of them. The data show approximately 180,000 clones, 75% to 90% seen once. The sequencing input was PBMCs. The receptors shown here come from a man aged 25 to 40 in good health and CMV-seropositive. Both conserved end residues are part of each CDR3. D genes are given only for firm matches. For some rows the clone size is stated as once, few or many, or as a class when expanded; others skip it.

TRBJ2-1,TRBD2,TRBV9,few,TGTGCCAGCAGCGCCCGGACTAGCAGTAATGAGCAGTTCTTC,CASSARTSSNEQFF
TRBJ2-7,.,TRBV11-2,.,TGTGCCAGCAGCCCAGGGGCAGGTCCCTACGAGCAGTACTTC,CASSPGAGPYEQYF
TRBJ2-7,TRBD1,TRBV28,.,TGTGCCAGCAGTTTATTGGGACAGGGGCCCTACCCCCTCTCCTACGAGCAGTACTTC,CASSLLGQGPYPLSYEQYF
TRBJ2-7,.,TRBV28,.,TGTGCCAGCTCCAGCGGCTCCTACGAGCAGTACTTC,CASSSGSYEQYF
TRBJ2-7,TRBD1,TRBV11-3,.,TGTGCCAGCAGCGCCCGACAGGGAGAGTTCGAGCAGTACTTC,CASSARQGEFEQYF
TRBJ1-2,.,TRBV5-1,once,TGCGCCAGCAGCCTACAGAATTCAGGGAACTATGGCTACACCTTC,CASSLQNSGNYGYTF
TRBJ2-7,.,TRBV7-9,.,TGTTCCAGCAGCGGGGGACAGTACGAGCAGTACTTC,CSSSGGQYEQYF
TRBJ2-3,TRBD2,TRBV4-2,.,TGTGCCAGCAGCCAAGGACTAGCGGGGACTACTAGCACAGATACGCAGTATTTT,CASSQGLAGTTSTDTQYF
TRBJ1-2,.,TRBV27,.,TGTGCCAGCAGTTTAGGCGGGGGACCCAAGGGGGGCTACACCTTC,CASSLGGGPKGGYTF
TRBJ1-2,.,TRBV27,.,TGTGCCAGCAGTTTATCTCAGGTTGGAGGCTACACCTTC,CASSLSQVGGYTF
TRBJ2-5,TRBD2,TRBV6-1,.,TGTGCCAGCAGTGAAACCCCTTTGGGACTAGCGGGGGGGGCTAGGGAGACCCAGTACTTC,CASSETPLGLAGGARETQYF
TRBJ2-7,.,TRBV13,.,TGTGCCAGCAGCTTAGGCCAGGGAACCTACGAGCAGTACTTC,CASSLGQGTYEQYF
TRBJ2-7,.,TRBV30,.,TGTGCCTGGATAGCGGTCCCGTCCTACGAGCAGTACTTC,CAWIAVPSYEQYF
TRBJ2-1,TRBD2,TRBV5-1,.,TGCGCCAGCAGCTTGGAACTAGCGCCGTCCAATGAGCAGTTCTTC,CASSLELAPSNEQFF
TRBJ1-1,.,TRBV7-2,.,TGTGCCAGCAGCTTCCAAACAGGGTTGAAAACTGAAGCTTTCTTT,CASSFQTGLKTEAFF
TRBJ2-1,TRBD1,TRBV27,.,TGTGCCAGCAGTTACAGGGGGCAGAGCAATGAGCAGTTCTTC,CASSYRGQSNEQFF
TRBJ2-5,.,TRBV7-6,.,TGTGCCAGCAGCTTAGGCTGGGGGCAACAAGAGACCCAGTACTTC,CASSLGWGQQETQYF
TRBJ1-6,TRBD1,TRBV5-6,.,TGTGCCAGCAGCTCGAGAGGGGGGACAGCCAATTCACCCCTCCACTTT,CASSSRGGTANSPLHF
TRBJ1-1,TRBD1,TRBV6-5,.,TGTGCCAGCAGTTACTACGGGACAGGGGGCGCCGCTGAAGCTTTCTTT,CASSYYGTGGAAEAFF
TRBJ2-3,.,TRBV6-4,few,TGTGCCAGCAGCCCCGGACCGACCGGGGAAGATACGCAGTATTTT,CASSPGPTGEDTQYF
TRBJ2-4,TRBD1,TRBV10-2,.,TGCGCCAGCACTCCAACGACAGGGACCAAAAACATTCAGTACTTC,CASTPTTGTKNIQYF
TRBJ2-7,.,TRBV14,.,TGTGCCAGCAGCCAAGACCGCAGCTCCTACGAGCAGTACTTC,CASSQDRSSYEQYF
TRBJ1-3,.,TRBV7-2,once,TGTGCCAGCAGCTTTGACAGAGCAGGAAACACCATATATTTT,CASSFDRAGNTIYF
TRBJ2-5,.,TRBV10-2,.,TGCGCCAGCAGTGACGGGGAGACCCAGTACTTC,CASSDGETQYF
TRBJ2-1,TRBD2,TRBV6-6,.,TGTGCCAGCAGTTCCGGACTAGCTGGGAATGAGCAGTTCTTC,CASSSGLAGNEQFF
TRBJ1-1,TRBD1,TRBV5-1,once,TGCGCCAGCAGCTTACCCGGGACAGAACATAAAGAGAACACTGAAGCTTTCTTT,CASSLPGTEHKENTEAFF
TRBJ1-4,TRBD1,TRBV9,few,TGTGCCAGCAGCGCCCGGGACAGGGTGGTTGAAAAACTGTTTTTT,CASSARDRVVEKLFF
TRBJ2-1,.,TRBV2,few,TGTGCCAGCATCTTCTTGGCCCCCCGTTTCAATGAGCAGTTCTTC,CASIFLAPRFNEQFF
TRBJ2-3,TRBD1,TRBV6-5,.,TGTGCCAGCAGTTACAGGACAGGTGGGGATACGCAGTATTTT,CASSYRTGGDTQYF
TRBJ2-3,TRBD2,TRBV15,.,TGTGCCACCAGCCTTCCTAGCGGGGGTAGTACAGATACGCAGTATTTT,CATSLPSGGSTDTQYF
TRBJ2-7,TRBD2,TRBV5-3,.,TGTGCCAGAAGCCCGGGACTAGCGGGGGGGCTTGCCTACGAGCAGTACTTC,CARSPGLAGGLAYEQYF
TRBJ1-5,TRBD1,TRBV6-1,.,TGTGCCAGCAGTGACAGGGGGCGAAATCAGCCCCAGCATTTT,CASSDRGRNQPQHF
TRBJ1-1,.,TRBV28,.,TGTGCCAGCAGTCCGACAGGTATCCTCCTTGAAGCTTTCTTT,CASSPTGILLEAFF
TRBJ2-1,.,TRBV13,.,TGTGCCAGCAGCTCCGAGCTGAATGAGCAGTTCTTC,CASSSELNEQFF
TRBJ2-3,TRBD2,TRBV27,.,TGTGCCAGCAGTTTAAGGTCCGGGACTAGCGGATACACAGATACGCAGTATTTT,CASSLRSGTSGYTDTQYF
TRBJ1-3,.,TRBV6-5,.,TGTGCCAGCAACCAACTAGGTGGAAACACCATATATTTT,CASNQLGGNTIYF
TRBJ2-7,TRBD1,TRBV6-1,once,TGTGCCAGCAGTGAACCGGGACAGGCCTACGAGCAGTACTTC,CASSEPGQAYEQYF
TRBJ2-1,.,TRBV7-2,once,TGTGCCAGCAGCTTACCTAGCAACCTCGTGGGGTACAATGAGCAGTTCTTC,CASSLPSNLVGYNEQFF
TRBJ1-5,TRBD1,TRBV19,.,TGTGCCAGTAGTCGGGACAGCGGCAATCAGCCCCAGCATTTT,CASSRDSGNQPQHF
TRBJ2-1,TRBD2,TRBV9,.,TGTGCCAGCAGCCCCCGAGGGCTAGCGGGGTACAATGAGCAGTTCTTC,CASSPRGLAGYNEQFF
TRBJ1-1,.,TRBV5-1,.,TGCGCCAGCAGCTTGCCAGACTTGAACACTGAAGCTTTCTTT,CASSLPDLNTEAFF
TRBJ1-6,TRBD1,TRBV7-9,.,TGTGCCAGCAGCCCCGGGACAGGGGGTATTAATTCACCCCTCCACTTT,CASSPGTGGINSPLHF
TRBJ2-5,.,TRBV7-4,few,TGTGCCAGCAGCTTAGTCCGTCTAGAGACCCAGTACTTC,CASSLVRLETQYF
TRBJ1-2,.,TRBV5-1,.,TGCGCCAGCAGCTTGGAACACAGCTATGGCTACACCTTC,CASSLEHSYGYTF
TRBJ1-1,.,TRBV14,.,TGTGCCAGCAGCCAAGCTATTTCGGGGGGGACTGAAGCTTTCTTT,CASSQAISGGTEAFF